This TCR beta chain was sequenced during a study of regulatory T cells in long-lasting Graves disease. Study results and limitations: When disease was persistent, TRBV28, TRBJ1-2 and TRBJ2-5 were the favored segments.

Ten or more counts support this clonotype. Its antigen remains unidentified. Time point denoted: newly diagnosed GD, antithyroid drugs for less than 3 months. From RNA extracted from PBMCs, the TCR library was made. Construction of the TCR beta libraries employed iRepertoire HTBI primers in conjunction with Arm-PCR of CDR3 regions. TCRdb used MiXCR to reprocess the multiplex PCR reads, holding one entry per CDR3 protein. The table has more than 400,000 distinct CDR3 sequences, about 16% seen once; the top ten hold 9.5% to 12%. Germline assignment: CDR1 DFQATT and CDR2 SNEGSKA (reference sequence). CDR3 length equals 13 residues. V lost 3 bases to trimming and J lost 1 base, with 9 bases between them. The data were also submitted as part of a second study, on T cells in Graves' hyperthyroidism and ophthalmopathy. That work states: Newly diagnosed hyperthyroidism patients aged 18 to 65 years had disease lasting under 2 months. The primer set for the first-round RT-PCR of the TCR CDR3 was HTBI. Within blood appeared most thyroid clonotypes that had expanded above 0.001.

The sequence was collected from a young woman with Graves disease. This specimen consisted of peripheral blood mononuclear cells (PBMCs), obtained at new diagnosis, from a patient treated with antithyroid drugs. The V and J genes are TRBV20-1 and TRBJ1-1; D might be TRBD1 (5 bases). Here the CDR3 DNA reads TGCAGTGCTAGCGACGGGGGGAACACTGAAGCTTTCTTT. This gives the protein CSASDGGNTEAFF.